What follows are 13 T cell receptor beta chains derived from one specimen sequenced in a study of T cells in Graves' hyperthyroidism and ophthalmopathy. There were TCR beta CDR3 regions amplified from RNA transcripts. HTBI primers were employed in a first-round RT-PCR of the TCR CDR3. MiXCR was run by TCRdb on the multiplex PCR reads, yielding one entry per CDR3 protein. The repertoire has 150,000 or so distinct CDR3 sequences, over 7.5% of them found once; the top ten carry more than 20%. The sequenced sample consisted of blood. All receptors come from a young woman with Graves' hyperthyroidism that later progressed to Graves' ophthalmopathy.

This clonotype was counted ten times or more. The CDR3 DNA sequence: TGTGCCAGCAGTGAATTCGGTCCCGGACGGGGTTCACCCCTCCACTTT. Its protein product is CASSEFGPGRGSPLHF. V is TRBV2 and J is TRBJ1-6; D not certain. The CDR3 runs to 16 residues. Germline V gene sequence: CDR1 SNHLY, CDR2 FYNNEI. V lost 2 bases and J 9 bases, leaving 17 bases between the germline ends.

About this clonotype itself: Since a much larger clone is just one base distant, this may be a read error. J is TRBJ1-2 and V is TRBV30; 7 bases line up with TRBD1. Germline loops: CDR1 GTSNPN, CDR2 SVGIG (reference sequence). The CDR3 is made up of 12 amino acids. The J segment lost 7 bases and the V segment lost 3 bases, leaving 5 bases of the junction unmatched. The CDR3 DNA is TGTGCCTGGAGCGGGACAGTTCCTGGCTACACCTTC. Its protein product is CAWSGTVPGYTF.

This clonotype was seen repeatedly, ten times or more. The J gene is TRBJ1-6, the V gene TRBV28; D is ambiguous. Trimming shortened V by 6 bases and J by 7 bases, and 10 bases separated the two germline ends. CDR3 size: 13 residues. CDR1 and CDR2 from the germline V gene are MDHEN and SYDVKM. The DNA of the CDR3 is TGTGCCAGCAGAAGCAACTCAAATTCACCCCTCCACTTT. Translated: CASRSNSNSPLHF. Complete variable domain (other parts from reference TRBV28 and TRBJ1-6): DVKVTQSSRYLVKRTGEKVFLECVQDMDHENMFWYRQDPGLGLRLIYFSYDVKMKEKGDIPEGYSVSREKKERFSLILESASTNQTSMYLCASRSNSNSPLHFGNGTRLTVT.

This clonotype showed up many times. The chain links TRBV3-1 to TRBJ1-1; no firm D call. The CDR3 loop spans 14 amino acids. Trimming pared 0 bases from V and 0 bases from J, leaving 5 bases between. CDR1 LGHDT and CDR2 YNNKEL come from the germline V gene (reference sequence). CDR3 sequence: CASSQETLNTEAFF. CDR3 nucleotide sequence: TGTGCCAGCAGCCAAGAAACATTGAACACTGAAGCTTTCTTT.

This sequence joins TRBV24-1 and TRBJ2-5; D gene ambiguous. The germline gives CDR1 KGHDR, CDR2 SFDVKD. The CDR3 has 15 residues. The ends were cut back, 1 base at V and 5 bases at J, with 13 bases in the middle. Here the CDR3 reads CATSDFGPLGETQYF. The CDR3 DNA reads TGTGCCACCAGTGATTTCGGTCCCCTCGGGGAGACCCAGTACTTC.

This clonotype was seen repeatedly, ten times or more. The rearrangement links TRBV6-1 to TRBJ1-5, with D possibly being TRBD1 (6 bases). Trimming took 10 bases from V and 4 from J, leaving 17 bases between them. Germline-derived CDR1 and CDR2 are MNHNS and SASEGT. The CDR3 extends over 14 amino acids. This chain's CDR3 is CATGGSRTNQPQHF. CDR3 coding DNA: TGTGCCACCGGGGGCAGCCGTACTAATCAGCCCCAGCATTTT.

There are many counts of this clonotype. The chain couples TRBV7-9 to TRBJ1-2; the D is unclear. Germline V lookup: CDR1 SEHNR, CDR2 FQNEAQ (reference sequence). This CDR3 has 14 amino acids. V was cut by 5 bases and J by 0 bases, with 10 bases left in between. As DNA, the CDR3 is TGTGCCAGCAGCCCCCGCCCACCTAACTATGGCTACACCTTC. Residues: CASSPRPPNYGYTF.

This clonotype has a count of ten or more. V usage is TRBV11-2 and J usage is TRBJ2-1; D not certain. Trimming took off 5 bases at V and 5 bases at J, with 4 bases between the two ends. CDR1 and CDR2 (germline): SGHAT, FQNNGV. This CDR3 has 11 residues. The CDR3 nucleotides are TGTGCCAGCAGCCCAAACAATGAGCAGTTCTTC. It yields the protein CASSPNNEQFF.

This clonotype was seen many times. The CDR3 reads CSATRRGVGETQYF. The DNA of the CDR3 is TGCAGTGCCACGAGGAGGGGGGTGGGAGAGACCCAGTACTTC. The V and J genes are TRBV20-1 and TRBJ2-5; D possibly uses TRBD1 or TRBD2 (6 bases each). Germline values: CDR1 DFQATT, CDR2 SNEGSKA (reference sequence). The V end lost 6 bases, the J end lost 4 bases, and 18 bases lay between the germline ends. This CDR3 region has 14 residues.

The table lists this clonotype with a few counts. This chain links TRBV5-1 with TRBJ2-5, with D perhaps assigned TRBD1 or TRBD2 (5 bases each). Trimming cost V 4 bases and J 2 bases, with 12 bases left between them. The germline CDR1 and CDR2 sequences are SGHRS and YFSETQ. This CDR3 is 14 amino acids long. The CDR3, as DNA: TGCGCCAGCAGCAGGGATGGGACGCAAGAGACCCAGTACTTC. It encodes CASSRDGTQETQYF.

The sample holds many counts of this clonotype. The chain joins TRBV29-1 to TRBJ1-5; 8 bases map to TRBD1. This CDR3 contains 13 residues. The V segment lost 5 bases and the J segment 8 bases; nucleotides outside the gene matches: 8. CDR1 is SQVTM, CDR2 ANQGSEA, per germline. The CDR3 sequence: CSVKDRASKPQHF. CDR3 nucleotide sequence: TGCAGCGTTAAGGACAGGGCCTCTAAGCCCCAGCATTTT.

This clonotype has at least ten counts. The rearrangement uses TRBV7-8 and TRBJ2-1; TRBD2 agrees at 14 bases. Unmatched junction bases numbered 8, after V lost 5 bases and J lost 8 bases. The CDR3 is made up of 16 amino acids. Germline V gives CDR1 SGHVS, CDR2 FQNEAQ. CDR3 loop: CASSHRLAGGPDEQFF. The DNA for the CDR3 is TGTGCCAGCAGCCACAGACTAGCGGGAGGGCCAGATGAGCAGTTCTTC. The variable domain in full, with the rest retrieved from reference TRBV7-8 and TRBJ2-1, is GAGVSQSPRYKVAKRGQDVALRCDPISGHVSLFWYQQALGQGPEFLTYFQNEAQLDKSGLPSDRFFAERPEGSVSTLKIQRTQQEDSAVYLCASSHRLAGGPDEQFFGPGTRLTVL.

This clonotype was seen repeatedly, ten times or more. V is TRBV5-5 and J is TRBJ1-2; 9 nucleotides match TRBD1. V lost 6 bases and J lost 2; bases outside the gene matches: 8. Germline assignment: CDR1 SGHKS and CDR2 YYEKEE (reference sequence). CDR3 length: 15 residues. The CDR3 here is CASTLDRGTNYGYTF. CDR3 nucleotides: TGTGCCAGCACCCTGGACAGGGGAACGAACTATGGCTACACCTTC.